These 2 T cell receptor beta chains were all obtained from the same sample, sequenced in a study of OX40 agonist ivuxolimab in advanced cancers. Sequencing was performed with immunoSEQ multiplex PCR; in TCRdb, only in-frame clones are kept and a portion is missing. The table records roughly 32,000 clones, roughly 84% of them present only once. The sequencing here drew on CD4+ or CD8+ T cells sorted from blood, taken in a trial of the OX40 agonist ivuxolimab. The origin of the receptors is an adult with an advanced solid tumor such as melanoma, head and neck, liver or kidney cancer.

This clone appeared once. The rearrangement links TRBV5-1 to TRBJ1-1; D possibly corresponds to TRBD1 (6 bases). CDR1 and CDR2 (germline): SGHRS, YFSETQ. The CDR3 is 19 amino acids. The germline V and J ends were trimmed by 0 bases and 3 bases, with 24 bases remaining between them. Here the CDR3 reads CASSLEGPGHSFQDTEAFF. In nucleotides, the CDR3 is TGCGCCAGCAGCTTGGAAGGTCCGGGACATTCATTTCAGGACACTGAAGCTTTCTTT.

V is TRBV28 and J is TRBJ2-3, with D tentatively TRBD1 (5 bases). Germline-derived CDR1 and CDR2 are MDHEN and SYDVKM. The CDR3 is 16 amino acids. Trimming took 3 bases from V and 0 from J, leaving 13 bases between them. In nucleotides, the CDR3 is TGTGCCAGCAGTTTCGGCCAGGGCCTGAGCACAGATACGCAGTATTTT. This codes for CASSFGQGLSTDTQYF.